This entry lists 3 T cell receptor beta chains sequenced from one sample in a study of identical twins. Using its own MiXCR run on the 5' RACE reads, TCRdb lists one record per CDR3 protein. The table includes about 900,000 distinct CDR3 sequences, over 9% detected once. A further study also used this sample, focusing on yellow fever vaccine responses in identical twins.

The sequencing input was PBMCs. These TCRs come from a woman between 18 and 29 years old in good health.

The chain couples TRBV20-1 to TRBJ2-6; the D is unclear. The CDR3 sequence is 14 residues long. V shed 3 bases and J shed 0 bases, with 6 bases lying between them. The germline V gene has CDR1 DFQATT and CDR2 SNEGSKA (reference sequence). The DNA of the CDR3 is TGCAGTGCTAGTAGGCTCTCTGGGGCCAACGTCCTGACTTTC. Residues: CSASRLSGANVLTF.

This clonotype turned up a few times. The chain uses TRBV12-3 or TRBV12-4 and TRBJ2-3, with TRBD2 matching 7 bases. Losses at the gene ends were 6 bases for V and 0 bases for J; bases not matched to a gene: 3. This CDR3 has 14 residues. The CDR3 reads CASRSGASTDTQYF. The CDR3 region has the DNA TGTGCCAGCAGGAGCGGGGCTAGCACAGATACGCAGTATTTT.

The chain is built from TRBV28 and TRBJ2-1, with D perhaps given as TRBD1 or TRBD2 (5 bases each). This CDR3 is built from 15 residues. Germline V gene lookup returns CDR1 MDHEN and CDR2 SYDVKM. Deletions cut 5 bases from V and 4 bases from J, with 15 bases between. The CDR3 spells CASSGTHLVYNEQFF. CDR3 bases: TGTGCCAGCAGTGGGACCCATCTTGTGTACAATGAGCAGTTCTTC. Full variable domain (missing parts from reference TRBV28 and TRBJ2-1): DVKVTQSSRYLVKRTGEKVFLECVQDMDHENMFWYRQDPGLGLRLIYFSYDVKMKEKGDIPEGYSVSREKKERFSLILESASTNQTSMYLCASSGTHLVYNEQFFGPGTRLTVL.